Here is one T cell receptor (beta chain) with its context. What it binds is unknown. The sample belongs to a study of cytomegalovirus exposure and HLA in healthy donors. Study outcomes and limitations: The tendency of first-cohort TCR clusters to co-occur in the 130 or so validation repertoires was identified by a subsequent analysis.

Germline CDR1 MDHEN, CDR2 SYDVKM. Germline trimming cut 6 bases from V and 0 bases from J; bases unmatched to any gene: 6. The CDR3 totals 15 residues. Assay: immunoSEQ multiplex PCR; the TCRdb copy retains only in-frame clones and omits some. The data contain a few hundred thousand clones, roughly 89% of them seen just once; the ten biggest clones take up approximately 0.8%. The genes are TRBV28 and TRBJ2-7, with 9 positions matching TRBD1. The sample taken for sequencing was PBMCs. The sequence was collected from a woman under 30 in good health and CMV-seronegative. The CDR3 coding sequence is TGTGCCAGCAGGGTACAGGGGGCCCTCTCCTACGAGCAGTACTTC. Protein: CASRVQGALSYEQYF.